This T cell receptor (beta chain) appears in the sequencing data of a study of cytomegalovirus exposure and HLA in healthy donors (dated by TCRdb to 2017 to 2019). Study-level background: An earlier analysis of around 600 of the donors reported approximately 290 Gb of sequence data and some 100 million unique TCR beta sequences from 150 million to 200 million T cells. About 300 gigabases of sequencing data and approximately 85 million unique TCR sequences were included in an early release covering roughly 600 HLA-typed donors. Among the roughly 410 genotyped donors, around 81% belonged to the genetic ancestry cluster associated with self-reported Caucasian donors. The aim of the study was to test whether cataloging public T cell receptors could identify signatures of past pathogen exposure. The study used immunosequencing to profile the T cell repertoires of more than 650 subjects and linked those repertoires to cytomegalovirus serostatus. Besides the first cohort of 666 subjects, a separate validation cohort made up of 120 different subjects was used. High-throughput TCR immunosequencing, statistical association of individual TCRs with disease status, and machine learning were combined to predict cytomegalovirus infection status. In a later analysis, previously published TCR beta repertoires from some 640 donors were re-analyzed and high-resolution HLA genotyping was added so that TCR occurrence patterns could be studied. In the later analysis, no new phenotypic data were used to find candidate immune exposures; instead, reliance was placed on TCR beta sequences and their occurrence across donors. In an earlier analysis of several hundred of the donors, high-throughput TCR beta sequencing was used to judge whether each TCR beta V gene segment behaved as functional or pseudogenic. Donor age, sex, ethnicity and CMV serostatus were compiled alongside the repertoire data. In a later genetic analysis, genome-wide SNP genotypes for about three fifths of the roughly 670 donors were used, and that subset was treated as a discovery cohort. All discovery cohort repertoires had been generated on a single sequencing platform. HLA typing covered class I and class II loci at four-digit resolution. Typing coverage differed by locus: A, B, C, DRB1 and DQB1 were typed in roughly 620-630 donors, DQA1 in 522, DPA1 in 600 to 610, and DPB1 in 472. Roughly five DR-DQ haplotypes were handled as single units for association and clustering, since linkage in the cohort was strong. On average, approximately 250,000 unique TCR beta nucleotide sequences were sequenced per donor among 398 genotyped donors of the cohort, with roughly 20% of those sequences being non-productive.

The library was built by means of the immunoSEQ multiplex PCR assay. The multiplex PCR relied on a mix of 60 forward primers for TCR Vbeta segments and 13 reverse primers for TCR Jbeta segments. A multiplex PCR assay on genomic DNA amplified the CDR3 region of rearranged TCR beta genes. Amplified TCR beta libraries were sequenced as 87-base-pair reads on the Illumina HiSeq System. Per the authors' processing: A later analysis counted about 80 million unique TCR beta chains across the 650 to 700 repertoires, and some 11 million of these chains were shared by at least two donors. A nearest-neighbor algorithm error-corrected the raw reads and collapsed the reads into unique sequences, merging closely related sequences to remove PCR and sequencing errors. To assign V, D and J gene segments, CDR3 sequences were aligned to IMGT reference sequences. For a sequence to be retained, a match of at least six nucleotides was required to both a V gene segment and a J gene segment. Rearrangements were called productive when the CDR3 lacked stop codons and stayed in frame with V and J; all others were non-productive. Following IMGT convention, CDR3 was defined as the stretch from the second conserved V-encoded cysteine to the conserved J-encoded phenylalanine. Sequences without an unambiguous match to a single V gene segment were excluded from the earlier analysis of 587 of the donors. An earlier analysis of just under 600 of the donors called V segments functional above 56.7% productive rearrangements and segregating when the between-donor standard deviation exceeded 5%. A statistical classification framework was built for diagnosing cytomegalovirus status from the catalog of TCR beta chain sequences. V and J gene assignment, in a later analysis, came from comparing TCR nucleotide sequences with IMGT/GENE-DB human TR gene sequences. Using the TCRdist pipeline, a later analysis assigned CDR3 sequences along with most-parsimonious VDJ recombination scenarios. A later analysis defined each TCR beta chain by its CDR3 amino acid sequence plus V-gene family, and excluded reads lacking a unique V-gene family. As a way to deal with suspected cross-contamination and a sequencing artifact, a later analysis dropped over 550 nucleotide sequences that were highly shared and had low generation probability. A later analysis calculated a clonal expansion index for each public chain from normalized within-repertoire ranks of inferred template counts. A later analysis computed generation probabilities with a VDJ recombination model fitted to out-of-frame rearrangements, and checked the results against IGoR. Hypergeometric tests were used in a later analysis to score TCR-TCR, TCR-HLA and TCR-CMV co-occurrence, with a repertoire-size bias correction applied to the TCR pairs. False discovery rates were estimated in a later analysis by permuting HLA or CMV assignments 20 times. In a later analysis, co-occurring TCRs were grouped with DBSCAN, and TCRdist sequence similarity was added when clustering was performed within HLA-allele-positive subsets. Repertoires with fewer than 30,000 or more than 120,000 public chains were left out of co-occurrence clustering, as were about 5 repertoires with anomalous nucleotide sharing. TCRdb limited this immuneACCESS table to in-frame rearrangements with V and J called. A share of clones is missing; checked studies link under half to unresolved V genes, and the rest is unexplained. Clone size and V and J calls were adopted from that table, with D and trimming inferred from the DNA. Counted in this sample were roughly 140,000 clones; roughly 80% of them appeared once. The ten most abundant clones make up about 3.9% of the sample.

Beyond this particular receptor, the publication reports: Several of the top co-occurrence clusters appeared to be linked to parvovirus B19, influenza, CMV and Epstein-Barr virus, according to a later analysis. In a later analysis, the rate of TCR association differed among HLA loci, with DRB1 alleles having the most associated TCRs and HLA-C alleles having the fewest. The earlier analysis of 450 to 700 of the donors excluded about 16 rarely observed V segments, including chromosome 9 orphons, because counts were too low. In vitro tests confirmed that a few of the cytomegalovirus-associated TCR beta chains recognize cytomegalovirus antigens. An earlier analysis of roughly 570 of the donors showed that most TCR beta V segments appeared in productive rearrangements either about 87% or about 30% of the time, which broadly matched IMGT annotations. At a false discovery rate of 0.05, a later analysis linked under 20,000 TCR beta sequences to specific HLA alleles. Only TCR beta chains were sequenced in this cohort, and the absence of alpha or paired-chain data limited detectable features. The 87-base-pair reads could not distinguish some IMGT-functional V segments, including TRBV6-2 and TRBV6-3, so those segments were excluded. Correlated functional status among segregating V segments might reflect linkage disequilibrium, but an unknown experimental factor could not be ruled out. Because some donors lacked HLA typing at each locus, the association tests relied only on the typed subset. The presence/absence analyses assumed that sequencing depth was roughly uniform across donors, and that assumption may not be true. In a later analysis, HLA-associated TCR beta chains showed more clonal expansion and lower generation probabilities than non-associated chains that were equally common. A later genetic analysis associated a missense DCLRE1C variant with V-gene and J-gene trimming of TCR beta chains, and an independent cohort replicated the association. A further reported finding was that TCR beta sequences accurately predicted the HLA-A and HLA-B alleles for most subjects in the first cohort. The study listed 150 to 200 TCR beta chains as associated with cytomegalovirus. According to a later analysis, most CMV-associated TCR beta chains appeared to be HLA-restricted, and the HLA associations seemed to be driven largely by CMV exposure. Most TCR sequences were seen in very few donors, while some public TCRs were found in many individuals. In both the original and validation cohorts, the classifier was reported to diagnose cytomegalovirus status with high specificity and sensitivity. According to a later genetic analysis, donors in an Asian-associated ancestry cluster had fewer N-insertions in productive TCRs than the approximately 700-donor mean. A cluster of highly shared sequence variants was judged likely to be a technical artifact of the sequencing pipeline. Strong co-occurrence of HLA alleles, especially DR and DQ, made assigning TCR associations to individual alleles difficult. It was suggested by the authors that the approach could potentially be generalized to other disease states and immunological phenotypes. The only immune exposure information available for the cohort was CMV serostatus.

In total, 500 to 700 healthy bone marrow donors made up the cohort. At the time of sampling, all cohort members were nominally healthy, though unrecorded immune exposures were likely present. The donor was CMV seropositive and was included in the group of some 290 seropositive cohort members. A peripheral blood sample was collected from each donor, and TCR beta sequencing was performed on peripheral blood mononuclear cells. Genomic DNA was extracted from the blood cell samples with the Qiagen DNeasy Blood Extraction Kit. CDR1 SEHNR and CDR2 FQNEAQ are derived from the germline V gene (reference sequence). The CDR3 spans 18 residues, from the cysteine through the phenylalanine. Only CDR3 DNA remains: 54 bases, in frame from the first base. Germline trimming: 3 bases from V, 6 bases from J; junction bases outside gene matches: 12. Comment on this clone: Its antigen target is currently unknown. No base-level quality is on record; no much larger clone is a single base apart.

The sequencing input was PBMCs. The receptor chain draws on TRBV7-9 and TRBJ1-6; TRBD1 matches 9 bases in the middle. This TCR was sampled from a man aged 35-49 years in good health and CMV-seropositive. The CDR3 here reads CASSFPSSQGAANSPLHF. The bases read TGTGCCAGCAGCTTCCCTTCCTCACAGGGGGCGGCTAATTCACCCCTCCACTTT. The CDR3 plus the reference TRBV7-9 and TRBJ1-6 genes for the other parts give the full variable domain: DTGVSQNPRHKITKRGQNVTFRCDPISEHNRLYWYRQTLGQGPEFLTYFQNEAQLEKSRLLSDRFSAERPKGSFSTLEIQRTEQGDSAMYLCASSFPSSQGAANSPLHFGNGTRLTVT.